This is a list of T cell receptor beta chains from one sample in a study of blood T cell repertoires in COVID-19. Method: immunoSEQ multiplex PCR; TCRdb's copy keeps in-frame clones and lacks some. Of about 73,000 clones listed, under 90% are singletons. The sequencing input was peripheral blood. Receptors originate from a woman aged 60-75 years with acute or convalescent COVID-19. Both conserved end residues are part of each CDR3. The order of the fields is CDR3 protein, V gene, J gene.

CDR3aa: CASSLGQGVGGQGYTF; v_gene: TRBV5-1; j_gene: TRBJ1-2
CDR3aa: CATSRDSTTYEQYF; v_gene: TRBV15; j_gene: TRBJ2-7
CDR3aa: CASKGQLRTEAFF; v_gene: TRBV19; j_gene: TRBJ1-1
CDR3aa: CASSGGGIEAFF; v_gene: TRBV10-2; j_gene: TRBJ1-1
CDR3aa: CASSDSGKIYEQYF; v_gene: TRBV6-1; j_gene: TRBJ2-7
CDR3aa: CASSDQGGNNQPQHF; v_gene: TRBV19; j_gene: TRBJ1-5
CDR3aa: CASSVGTSGNEQFF; v_gene: TRBV5-1; j_gene: TRBJ2-1
CDR3aa: CASSLGRQGDTEAFF; v_gene: TRBV7-2; j_gene: TRBJ1-1
CDR3aa: CAWSRDRPYGYTF; v_gene: TRBV30; j_gene: TRBJ1-2
CDR3aa: CASSPTGTDPYYGYTF; v_gene: TRBV28; j_gene: TRBJ1-2
CDR3aa: CASSRPTGGIRNTEAFF; v_gene: TRBV5-4; j_gene: TRBJ1-1
CDR3aa: CASSRGRGGTEAFF; v_gene: TRBV3-1/TRBV3-2; j_gene: TRBJ1-1
CDR3aa: CASSEVGSYNSPLHF; v_gene: TRBV6-1; j_gene: TRBJ1-6